The T cell receptor beta chain under discussion was sequenced for a study of cytomegalovirus exposure and HLA in healthy donors (dated by TCRdb to about 2017). About the full investigation: An earlier analysis of several hundred of the donors reported 250 to 350 Gb of sequence data and around 110 million unique TCR beta sequences obtained from around 170 million T cells. Around 300 gigabases of sequencing data and approximately 84 million unique TCR sequences were included in an early release covering around 600 HLA-typed donors. Of the roughly 410 genotyped donors, 75% to 85% were placed in the genetic ancestry cluster associated with self-reported Caucasian donors. The aim of the study was to test whether cataloging public T cell receptors could identify signatures of past pathogen exposure. The T cell repertoires of 550 to 850 subjects were profiled by immunosequencing and related to cytomegalovirus serostatus. In addition to the first cohort of 666 subjects, a separate validation cohort of 130 or so different subjects was used. To predict cytomegalovirus infection status, the study combined high-throughput TCR immunosequencing, statistical association of individual TCRs with disease status, and machine learning. In a later analysis, previously published TCR beta repertoires from several hundred donors were re-analyzed and high-resolution HLA genotyping was added so that TCR occurrence patterns could be studied. Rather than drawing on any new phenotypic data, the later analysis identified candidate immune exposures from TCR beta sequences and the way those sequences occurred across donors. In an earlier analysis of a few hundred of the donors, high-throughput TCR beta sequencing was used to judge whether each TCR beta V gene segment behaved as functional or pseudogenic. Donor age, sex, ethnicity and CMV serostatus were collected together with the repertoire data. Genome-wide SNP genotypes for about 55% of the 666 donors were used in a later genetic analysis, which treated that subset as a discovery cohort. All discovery cohort repertoires had been generated using a single sequencing platform. Both class I and class II loci were covered by HLA typing, at four-digit resolution. The number of typed donors differed by locus: roughly 620-640 for A, B, C, DRB1 and DQB1; 500 to 550 for DQA1; 606 for DPA1; and roughly 450 for DPB1. Because of strong linkage in the cohort, roughly five DR-DQ haplotypes were treated as single units for association and clustering. Among around 400 genotyped donors of the cohort, an average of around 250,000 unique TCR beta nucleotide sequences was sequenced per donor, of which approximately 18% were non-productive.

The cohort was made up of 500 to 850 healthy bone marrow donors. At the time of sampling, every cohort member was nominally healthy, though immune exposures that went unrecorded were likely present. The donor tested CMV seronegative, placing the donor among the 350 to 400 seronegative members of the cohort. A peripheral blood sample was provided by each donor, and peripheral blood mononuclear cells were used for TCR beta sequencing. Genomic DNA was extracted from the blood cell samples with the Qiagen DNeasy Blood Extraction Kit. A remark on this clone: The antigen this receptor binds is unknown. No base quality values were provided; no much bigger clone lies one nucleotide off.

Here is what the overall study found, with its caveats: This cohort had only TCR beta chains sequenced, and the lack of alpha or paired-chain data limited which features could be detected. V-gene and J-gene trimming of TCR beta chains was associated with a missense DCLRE1C variant in a later genetic analysis, and the association was replicated in an independent cohort. According to a later analysis, most CMV-associated TCR beta chains appeared to be HLA-restricted, and the HLA associations seemed to be driven largely by CMV exposure. In an earlier analysis of under 600 of the donors, most TCR beta V segments were observed in productive rearrangements about 90% or about 30% of the time, broadly matching IMGT annotations. A later genetic analysis reported fewer N-insertions in productive TCRs among donors in an Asian-associated ancestry cluster than the roughly 640-donor mean. Most TCR sequences were seen in very few donors, while some public TCRs were found in many individuals. Correlated functional status among segregating V segments might be attributable to linkage disequilibrium, but an unknown experimental factor could not be ruled out. Sequencing depth was assumed to be roughly uniform across donors in the presence/absence analyses, though that assumption may not hold. In a later analysis, HLA-associated TCR beta chains showed more clonal expansion and lower generation probabilities than non-associated chains that were equally common. At a false discovery rate of 0.05, a later analysis linked 16,951 TCR beta sequences to specific HLA alleles. In a later analysis, TCR association rates were found to vary across HLA loci, with the most associated TCRs seen for DRB1 alleles and the fewest for HLA-C alleles. The classifier was reported to diagnose cytomegalovirus status with high specificity and sensitivity in both the original and validation cohorts. In a later analysis, several top co-occurrence clusters were reported to appear linked to parvovirus B19, influenza, CMV and Epstein-Barr virus. In the study, approximately 160 TCR beta chains were listed as associated with cytomegalovirus. A cluster of highly shared sequence variants was judged likely to be a technical artifact of the sequencing pipeline. A further reported finding was that TCR beta sequences accurately predicted the HLA-A and HLA-B alleles for most subjects in the first cohort. Because counts were too low, about 15 rarely observed V segments, including chromosome 9 orphons, were left out of the earlier analysis of 587 of the donors. Because HLA typing was missing for some donors at each locus, association tests included only the typed subset. The only immune exposure information available for the cohort was CMV serostatus. Assigning TCR associations to individual alleles was difficult when HLA alleles, especially DR and DQ, strongly co-occurred. The authors suggested that the approach could potentially be extended to other disease states and immunological phenotypes. Three of the identified cytomegalovirus-associated TCR beta chains were confirmed in vitro to be specific for cytomegalovirus antigens.

The method behind the library was the immunoSEQ multiplex PCR assay. For the multiplex PCR, a mixture combining 60 forward primers for TCR Vbeta segments and 13 reverse primers for TCR Jbeta segments was used. A multiplex PCR assay on genomic DNA amplified the CDR3 region of rearranged TCR beta genes. Amplified TCR beta libraries were sequenced as 87-base-pair reads on the Illumina HiSeq System. Per the authors' processing: In a later analysis, tens of millions of unique TCR beta chains were counted across the 500 to 700 repertoires, and around 10 million of these chains were shared by at least two donors. Raw reads were error-corrected and collapsed into unique sequences by a nearest-neighbor algorithm in which closely related sequences were merged to remove PCR and sequencing errors. CDR3 sequences were aligned to IMGT reference sequences to assign V, D and J gene segments. For a sequence to be retained, a match of at least six nucleotides to both a V gene segment and a J gene segment was required. A rearrangement counted as productive if the CDR3 had no stop codons and remained in frame with V and J, and every other rearrangement counted as non-productive. Following IMGT convention, CDR3 was defined as the stretch from the second conserved V-encoded cysteine up to the conserved J-encoded phenylalanine. The earlier analysis of about 590 of the donors excluded sequences that lacked an unambiguous match to a single V gene segment. An earlier analysis of several hundred of the donors classified V segments as functional when productive rearrangements were above 56.7% and as segregating when the standard deviation between donors was above 5%. A statistical classification framework was developed to diagnose cytomegalovirus status using the catalog of TCR beta chain sequences. In a later analysis, V and J genes were assigned by comparing TCR nucleotide sequences against IMGT/GENE-DB human TR gene sequences. Using the TCRdist pipeline, a later analysis assigned CDR3 sequences along with most-parsimonious VDJ recombination scenarios. In a later analysis, each TCR beta chain was defined by its CDR3 amino acid sequence together with its V-gene family, and reads lacking a unique V-gene family were excluded. As a way to deal with suspected cross-contamination and a sequencing artifact, a later analysis dropped 640 or so nucleotide sequences that were highly shared and had low generation probability. In a later analysis, a clonal expansion index was calculated for each public chain from normalized within-repertoire ranks of inferred template counts. Generation probabilities in a later analysis came from a VDJ recombination model fitted to out-of-frame rearrangements, and those results were checked against IGoR. In a later analysis, TCR-TCR, TCR-HLA and TCR-CMV co-occurrence was scored with hypergeometric tests, and a repertoire-size bias correction was applied to TCR pairs. A later analysis estimated false discovery rates by permuting HLA or CMV assignments 20 times. A later analysis grouped co-occurring TCRs with DBSCAN, adding TCRdist sequence similarity when clustering within HLA-allele-positive subsets. Repertoires with fewer than 30,000 or more than 120,000 public chains, plus five repertoires with anomalous nucleotide sharing, were excluded from co-occurrence clustering. TCRdb stores this immuneACCESS table with in-frame sequences only. Part of the clones is absent; in the studies checked, under half of the shortfall reflects unresolved V genes, and no reason is known for the rest. V, J and clone size are those of that table, while D and trimming were read from the DNA. This sample has over 35,000 clones in its table, and approximately 63% of those were observed once. The top ten clonotypes cover around 4% of the sample.

The clonotype originates from a man aged 35-49 years in good health and CMV-seronegative. The sample comprised PBMCs.

The CDR3 in this case is CASSPTGAVNTEAFF. The base sequence is TGCGCCAGCAGCCCGACAGGGGCGGTAAACACTGAAGCTTTCTTT. The receptor chain draws on TRBV5-1 and TRBJ1-1, with 8 bases aligning to TRBD1. For this chain, trimming is 4 bases at the V end and 2 bases at the J end, and the number of junction bases without a gene match is 7. As encoded in the germline V gene, CDR1 is SGHRS while CDR2 is YFSETQ. From the cysteine up to the phenylalanine, the CDR3 has a length of 15 residues. The sequence is cut down to CDR3 DNA, 45 bases in frame from base 1.